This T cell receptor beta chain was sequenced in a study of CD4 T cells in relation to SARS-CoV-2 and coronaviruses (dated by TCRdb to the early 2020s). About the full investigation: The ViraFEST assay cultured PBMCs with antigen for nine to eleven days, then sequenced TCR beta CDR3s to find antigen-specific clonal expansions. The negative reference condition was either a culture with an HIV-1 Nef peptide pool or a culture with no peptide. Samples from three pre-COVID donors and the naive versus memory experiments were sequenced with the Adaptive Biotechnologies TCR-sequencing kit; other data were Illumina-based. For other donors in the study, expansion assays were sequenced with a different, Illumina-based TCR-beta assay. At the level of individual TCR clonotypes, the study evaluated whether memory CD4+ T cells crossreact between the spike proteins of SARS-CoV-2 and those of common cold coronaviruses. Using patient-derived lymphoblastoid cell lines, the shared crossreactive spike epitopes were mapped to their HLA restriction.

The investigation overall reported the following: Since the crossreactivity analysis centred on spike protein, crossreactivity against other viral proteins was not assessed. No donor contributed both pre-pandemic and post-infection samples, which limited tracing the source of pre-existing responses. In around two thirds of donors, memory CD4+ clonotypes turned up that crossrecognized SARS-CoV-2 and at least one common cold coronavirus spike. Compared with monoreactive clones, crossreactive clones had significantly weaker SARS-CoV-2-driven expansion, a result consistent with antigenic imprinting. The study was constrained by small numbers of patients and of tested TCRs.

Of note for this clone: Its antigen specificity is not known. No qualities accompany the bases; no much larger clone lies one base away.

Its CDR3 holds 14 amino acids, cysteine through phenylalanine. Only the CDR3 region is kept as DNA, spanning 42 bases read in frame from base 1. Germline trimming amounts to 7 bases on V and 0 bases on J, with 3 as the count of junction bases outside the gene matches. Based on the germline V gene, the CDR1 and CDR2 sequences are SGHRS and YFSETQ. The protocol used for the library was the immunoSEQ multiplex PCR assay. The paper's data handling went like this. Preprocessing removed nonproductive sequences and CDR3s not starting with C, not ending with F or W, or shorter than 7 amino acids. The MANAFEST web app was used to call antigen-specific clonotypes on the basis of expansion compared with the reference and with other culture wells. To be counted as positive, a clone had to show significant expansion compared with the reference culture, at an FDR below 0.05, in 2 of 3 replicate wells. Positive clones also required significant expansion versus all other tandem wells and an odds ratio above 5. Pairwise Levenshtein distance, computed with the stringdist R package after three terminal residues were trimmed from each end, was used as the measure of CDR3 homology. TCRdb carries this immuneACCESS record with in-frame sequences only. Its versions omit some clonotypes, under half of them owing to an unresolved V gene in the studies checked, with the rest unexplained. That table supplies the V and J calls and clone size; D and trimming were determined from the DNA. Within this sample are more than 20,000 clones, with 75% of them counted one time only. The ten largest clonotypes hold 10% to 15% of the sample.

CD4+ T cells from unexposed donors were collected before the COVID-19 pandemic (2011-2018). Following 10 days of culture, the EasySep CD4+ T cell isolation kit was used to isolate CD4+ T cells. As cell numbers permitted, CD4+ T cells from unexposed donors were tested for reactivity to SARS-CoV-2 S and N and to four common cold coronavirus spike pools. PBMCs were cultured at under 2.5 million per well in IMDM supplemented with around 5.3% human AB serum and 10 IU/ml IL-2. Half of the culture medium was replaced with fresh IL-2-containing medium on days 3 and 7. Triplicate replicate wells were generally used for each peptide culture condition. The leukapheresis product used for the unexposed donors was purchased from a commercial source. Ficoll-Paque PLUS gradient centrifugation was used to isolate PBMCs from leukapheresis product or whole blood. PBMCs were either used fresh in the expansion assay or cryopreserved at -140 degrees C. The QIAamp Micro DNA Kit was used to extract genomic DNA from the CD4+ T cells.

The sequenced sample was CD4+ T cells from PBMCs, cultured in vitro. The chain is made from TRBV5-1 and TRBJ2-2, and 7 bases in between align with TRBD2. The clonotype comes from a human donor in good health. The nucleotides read TGCGCCAGCCGGGGGGAGGCGAACACCGGGGAGCTGTTTTTT. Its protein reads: CASRGEANTGELFF.